The 10 T cell receptor beta chains listed next were all sequenced from one sample in a study of cytomegalovirus exposure and HLA in healthy donors. The primer mix had 60 Vbeta and 13 Jbeta primers. Only in-frame clones appear in the TCRdb table, and some are missing; sequencing was by immunoSEQ multiplex PCR. In the table there are 99,000 or so clones, roughly 12% of which are singletons. Material: PBMCs. The receptors derive from a man aged 35-49 years in good health and CMV-seropositive.

The chain links TRBV10-3 to TRBJ1-1; 7 nucleotides align to TRBD1. V gave up 5 bases and J gave up 5 bases; unmatched junction bases: 8. The CDR3 is made up of 14 amino acids. CDR1 is ENHRY and CDR2 is SYGVKD in the germline V gene. CDR3 sequence: CAISRPGQQTEAFF. The DNA for the CDR3 is TGTGCCATCAGTCGCCCGGGACAGCAGACTGAAGCTTTCTTT.

The chain combines TRBV4-1 with TRBJ2-7; D gene uncertain. Between the trimmed V and J ends, which lost 4 bases and 6 bases, there was a span of 10 bases. Germline V gene data show CDR1 as MGHRA and CDR2 as YSYEKL. The CDR3 length is 12 residues. The CDR3 bases are TGCGCCAGCAGCCCCAGTGGAGCCGAGCAGTACTTC. As protein: CASSPSGAEQYF.

This rearrangement joins TRBV19 to TRBJ1-3; the match to TRBD1 covers 8 bases. Germline loops: CDR1 LNHDA, CDR2 SQIVND (reference sequence). Trimming took 5 bases from V and 3 from J; bases not matched to a gene: 3. The CDR3 spans 14 residues. The CDR3 loop is CASSETGGGNTIYF. CDR3 bases: TGTGCCAGTAGTGAAACAGGGGGTGGAAACACCATATATTTT. The full variable domain, rest sourced from reference TRBV19 and TRBJ1-3, is DGGITQSPKYLFRKEGQNVTLSCEQNLNHDAMYWYRQDPGQGLRLIYYSQIVNDFQKGDIAEGYSVSREKKESFPLTVTSAQKNPTAFYLCASSETGGGNTIYFGEGSWLTVV.

This clone was found a few times. The chain has TRBV7-2 and TRBJ2-7, with a tentative D call TRBD2 (6 bases). This CDR3 region has 15 residues. The V gene's germline CDR1 is SGHTA and CDR2 FQGNSA. Between the trimmed V and J ends, which lost 4 bases and 6 bases, there was a span of 19 bases. The CDR3 reads CASSSPTPGRGEQYF. CDR3 nucleotides: TGTGCCAGCAGCTCCCCTACTCCGGGGCGGGGCGAGCAGTACTTC.

A few counts support this clone. J is TRBJ1-5 and V is TRBV7-2; D remains ambiguous. Germline lookup yields CDR1 SGHTA and CDR2 FQGNSA. The CDR3 runs to 14 residues. V was pared by 4 bases and J by 3 bases, with 10 bases between. CDR3 residues: CASSYSFFNQPQHF. The CDR3 DNA follows: TGTGCCAGCAGCTACTCGTTCTTCAATCAGCCCCAGCATTTT.

This clone has just a few counts. The rearrangement uses TRBV19 and TRBJ1-5, with TRBD1 matching over 9 bases. This CDR3 region has 16 residues. V shed 8 bases, J shed 3 bases, and the junction held 11 bases outside the gene matches. In germline, CDR1 is LNHDA, CDR2 SQIVND (reference sequence). The DNA for the CDR3 is TGTGCCAGTTATGAATCCGGGACAGGGTACAATCAGCCCCAGCATTTT. This gives the protein CASYESGTGYNQPQHF.

This clone turned up a few times. The J gene is TRBJ2-1, the V gene TRBV14, with TRBD2 identical over 7 bases. Germline CDR1 SGHDN, CDR2 FVKESK. J gave up 4 bases and V 0 bases, and 12 bases lay outside the gene matches. This CDR3 has 18 residues. CDR3 sequence (DNA): TGTGCCAGCAGCCAAGATAGGTGGGCGGGAGAGAAATACAATGAGCAGTTCTTC. This gives the protein CASSQDRWAGEKYNEQFF.

This chain links TRBV7-9 with TRBJ1-2; 8 nucleotides line up with TRBD1. This CDR3 contains 16 residues. The V gene end was trimmed by 1 base and the J gene end by 4 bases; junction bases not matched to a gene: 8. Germline CDR1 is SEHNR and CDR2 is FQNEAQ (reference sequence). The CDR3 sequence is CASSLGTGLGLYGYTF. In DNA, the CDR3 is TGTGCCAGCAGCTTAGGGACAGGGCTTGGACTCTATGGCTACACCTTC.

The chain uses TRBV6-4 and TRBJ2-3, with D perhaps matching TRBD2 (5 bases). The V gene lost 6 bases and the J gene lost 3 bases, with 16 bases spanning the gap. The CDR3 covers 15 residues. Germline CDR1 MRHNA, CDR2 SNTAGT. The DNA for the CDR3 is TGTGCCAGCAGGGAAACGGGGTTTTATACAGATACGCAGTATTTT. Its translation is CASRETGFYTDTQYF.

The chain recombines TRBV28 with TRBJ2-1, with D perhaps matching TRBD1 (7 bases). Germline assignment: CDR1 MDHEN and CDR2 SYDVKM. Trimming took off 4 bases at V and 7 bases at J, with 23 bases between the two ends. This CDR3 spans 17 amino acids. CDR3 coding DNA: TGTGCCAGCAGTTCCCCCAGGGGGGCCAACCCTTCTAATGAGCAGTTCTTC. It is translated as CASSSPRGANPSNEQFF.